Listed below are T cell receptor beta chains from one sample, sequenced in a study of blood T cells in healthy people across ages. TCRdb redid the calling of the 5' RACE reads with MiXCR, one entry per CDR3 protein. The sample holds around 2 million distinct CDR3 sequences, approximately 39% seen once. The sample consisted of blood. The source of these receptors is a human donor in good health. Both conserved end residues are part of each CDR3. D genes are given only for firm matches. A row's size may be missing; if present it is once, few, many or a size class.

.	.	TRBV15	18	TRBJ2-6	CATSRDRRWSSGANVLTF	TGTGCCACCAGCAGAGATCGCAGGTGGAGCTCTGGGGCCAACGTCCTGACTTTC
.	once	TRBV29-1	12	TRBJ2-4	CSVEGDSYGQYF	TGCAGCGTTGAAGGGGACTCCTACGGGCAGTACTTC
.	.	TRBV24-1	15	TRBJ2-1	CATSRGIRLSDEQFF	TGTGCCACCAGCCGGGGAATCCGCCTAAGTGATGAGCAGTTCTTC
.	few	TRBV9	17	TRBJ1-2	CASSVEDRVAPIDGYTF	TGTGCCAGCAGCGTAGAAGATAGGGTTGCCCCCATCGATGGCTACACCTTC
.	few	TRBV29-1	13	TRBJ2-3	CSVDTGPLDTQYF	TGCAGCGTTGATACAGGACCCTTGGATACGCAGTATTTT
.	once	TRBV9	15	TRBJ2-3	CASSPRGGFTDTQYF	TGTGCCAGCAGCCCCCGGGGCGGCTTCACAGATACGCAGTATTTT
.	.	TRBV7-2	15	TRBJ1-2	CASSLVGREDYGYTF	TGTGCCAGCAGCTTAGTCGGCAGGGAAGACTATGGCTACACCTTC
.	.	TRBV20-1	16	TRBJ2-7	CSARAPGAGTHNEQYF	TGCAGTGCTAGAGCGCCAGGGGCGGGAACCCACAATGAGCAGTACTTC
.	.	TRBV7-2	13	TRBJ2-7	CASSLEYSYEQYF	TGTGCCAGCAGCTTAGAGTACTCCTACGAGCAGTACTTC
.	few	TRBV5-1	15	TRBJ1-2	CASSLAPLTNYGYTF	TGCGCCAGCAGCTTGGCCCCGCTAACTAACTATGGCTACACCTTC
TRBD1	.	TRBV15	17	TRBJ2-7	CATSTRTRDSYSYEQYF	TGTGCCACCAGCACGCGAACTCGGGACAGCTACTCCTACGAGCAGTACTTC
.	.	TRBV20-1	13	TRBJ1-5	CSAGTRFNQPQHF	TGCAGTGCAGGAACCAGATTCAATCAGCCCCAGCATTTT
TRBD2	few	TRBV28	17	TRBJ2-1	CASSLPGLAGGRVKQFF	TGTGCCAGCAGCTTACCGGGACTAGCGGGGGGGCGAGTGAAGCAGTTCTTC
TRBD1	.	TRBV20-1	11	TRBJ1-4	CSQGANEKLFF	TGCAGCCAGGGGGCGAATGAAAAACTGTTTTTT
.	.	TRBV28	16	TRBJ1-3	CASSTPQGSSGNTIYF	TGTGCCAGCAGTACCCCACAGGGTAGCTCTGGAAACACCATATATTTT
.	.	TRBV7-9	13	TRBJ1-1	CASSRGGSPEAFF	TGTGCCAGCAGCAGAGGGGGGTCACCTGAAGCTTTCTTT
TRBD1	.	TRBV25-1	15	TRBJ1-4	CASSPRGRQGGKLFF	TGTGCCAGCAGTCCCCGCGGACGACAGGGTGGAAAACTGTTTTTT
.	.	TRBV7-9	15	TRBJ2-7	CASSPDSWFDYEQYF	TGTGCCAGCAGCCCGGACAGTTGGTTCGATTACGAGCAGTACTTC
TRBD1	.	TRBV6-1	15	TRBJ2-7	CASSEWGQGSYEQYF	TGTGCCAGCAGTGAGTGGGGACAGGGCTCCTACGAGCAGTACTTC
.	.	TRBV7-2	14	TRBJ2-7	CASSETAGPYEQYF	TGTGCCAGCAGCGAGACAGCTGGCCCCTACGAGCAGTACTTC
.	few	TRBV27	11	TRBJ2-7	CASSSTAEQYF	TGTGCCAGCAGTTCCACCGCCGAGCAGTACTTC
TRBD2	few	TRBV6-1	11	TRBJ2-1	CATRTSSKQFF	TGTGCCACGCGGACTAGTAGTAAGCAGTTCTTC
.	few	TRBV4-2	13	TRBJ2-5	CASSQVDLQTQYF	TGTGCCAGCAGCCAAGTTGATTTGCAGACCCAGTACTTC
.	few	TRBV20-1	14	TRBJ2-7	CSVRTNGGGYEQYF	TGCAGCGTTAGGACCAACGGGGGCGGCTACGAGCAGTACTTC
.	.	TRBV7-2	13	TRBJ2-1	CASSSTPWAEQFF	TGTGCCAGCAGCTCGACGCCTTGGGCTGAGCAGTTCTTC
.	.	TRBV12-3/TRBV12-4	13	TRBJ1-1	CASSFGRFTEAFF	TGTGCCAGCAGTTTCGGACGGTTCACTGAAGCTTTCTTT
.	.	TRBV20-1	15	TRBJ2-7	CSARGIVGEFYEQYF	TGCAGTGCTAGGGGAATAGTGGGGGAATTCTACGAGCAGTACTTC
TRBD1	.	TRBV12-3/TRBV12-4	14	TRBJ1-4	CASSSDRGKEKLFF	TGTGCCAGCAGCTCCGACAGGGGTAAAGAAAAACTGTTTTTT
TRBD1	.	TRBV15	15	TRBJ1-2	CATSVGTGLFYGYTF	TGTGCCACCAGCGTCGGGACAGGGCTCTTCTATGGCTACACCTTC
.	once	TRBV27	14	TRBJ2-7	CASSFNGRSYEQYF	TGTGCCAGCAGTTTTAACGGGCGATCCTACGAGCAGTACTTC
TRBD1	many	TRBV5-1	13	TRBJ2-1	CASSRDRGYEQFF	TGCGCCAGCAGCAGAGACAGGGGATATGAGCAGTTCTTC
TRBD1	.	TRBV5-1	17	TRBJ1-2	CASSLFPGAGQGGGYTF	TGCGCCAGCAGCTTGTTCCCCGGTGCGGGACAGGGTGGTGGCTACACCTTC
TRBD1	few	TRBV4-3	15	TRBJ2-7	CASSHGTDNVYEQYF	TGCGCCAGCAGCCATGGGACAGATAATGTCTACGAGCAGTACTTC
.	few	TRBV20-1	17	TRBJ2-7	CSARDDWWGLVYYEQYF	TGCAGTGCTAGAGATGACTGGTGGGGACTTGTTTACTACGAGCAGTACTTC
.	.	TRBV7-2	15	TRBJ2-3	CASSGRPGGTDTQYF	TGTGCCAGCAGCGGCCGACCAGGGGGCACAGATACGCAGTATTTT
TRBD2	few	TRBV20-1	14	TRBJ2-1	CSARRLAVNDEQFF	TGCAGTGCTAGACGACTAGCCGTTAACGATGAGCAGTTCTTC
TRBD1	.	TRBV10-3	15	TRBJ1-1	CAISGRQGVNTEAFF	TGTGCCATCAGTGGTCGTCAGGGGGTGAACACTGAAGCTTTCTTT
TRBD2	.	TRBV4-1	17	TRBJ2-3	CASSQQGLAGAGGTQYF	TGCGCCAGCAGCCAACAGGGACTAGCGGGGGCAGGGGGTACGCAGTATTTT
.	.	TRBV29-1	12	TRBJ2-7	CNVVDGNYEQYF	TGCAACGTTGTTGACGGCAACTACGAGCAGTACTTC
.	few	TRBV28	16	TRBJ2-5	CANSLLAGEHQETQYF	TGTGCCAACAGTTTATTAGCAGGGGAACACCAAGAGACCCAGTACTTC
TRBD2	.	TRBV29-1	13	TRBJ2-5	CSVRGLAGETQYF	TGCAGCGTTCGTGGACTAGCGGGGGAGACCCAGTACTTC
.	.	TRBV12-5	15	TRBJ2-3	CASGRWGTSTDTQYF	TGTGCTAGTGGCCGGTGGGGAACCTCCACAGATACGCAGTATTTT
.	.	TRBV7-2	14	TRBJ1-5	CASRNGGGDQPQHF	TGTGCCAGCCGGAACGGGGGTGGAGATCAGCCCCAGCATTTT
.	few	TRBV15	13	TRBJ2-7	CAASRDPTYEQYF	TGTGCCGCCAGCAGAGATCCAACTTACGAGCAGTACTTC
.	.	TRBV3-1	16	TRBJ1-2	CASSLREGRRDYGYTF	TGTGCCAGCAGCCTAAGGGAGGGTCGGCGGGACTATGGCTACACCTTC
.	.	TRBV6-2/TRBV6-3	13	TRBJ2-4	CASSYSSQGFAYF	TGTGCCAGCAGTTACTCCTCACAGGGATTTGCGTACTTC
.	few	TRBV20-1	15	TRBJ1-5	CSARDPGGRNQPQHF	TGCAGTGCTAGAGATCCGGGGGGTAGAAATCAGCCCCAGCATTTT
.	.	TRBV25-1	15	TRBJ1-4	CASSTGRDGGEKLFF	TGTGCCAGCAGTACGGGTAGGGATGGAGGAGAAAAACTGTTTTTT
.	few	TRBV2	13	TRBJ1-1	CASTEIYRTEAFF	TGTGCCAGCACGGAAATTTATAGGACTGAAGCTTTCTTT
TRBD1	.	TRBV2	15	TRBJ2-1	CASGEVRTGDVMQFF	TGTGCCAGCGGTGAGGTCCGGACAGGTGATGTTATGCAGTTCTTC
.	.	TRBV4-2	16	TRBJ2-5	CASSQNPLDGQETQYF	TGTGCCAGCAGCCAAAACCCTCTTGACGGACAAGAGACCCAGTACTTC
.	.	TRBV11-2	14	TRBJ2-1	CASSLGIAGSQQFF	TGTGCCAGCAGCTTAGGCATTGCGGGGTCTCAGCAGTTCTTC
TRBD1	.	TRBV6-5	14	TRBJ1-2	CASSYSRGFSGYTF	TGTGCCAGCAGTTACTCCAGGGGGTTCTCTGGCTACACCTTC